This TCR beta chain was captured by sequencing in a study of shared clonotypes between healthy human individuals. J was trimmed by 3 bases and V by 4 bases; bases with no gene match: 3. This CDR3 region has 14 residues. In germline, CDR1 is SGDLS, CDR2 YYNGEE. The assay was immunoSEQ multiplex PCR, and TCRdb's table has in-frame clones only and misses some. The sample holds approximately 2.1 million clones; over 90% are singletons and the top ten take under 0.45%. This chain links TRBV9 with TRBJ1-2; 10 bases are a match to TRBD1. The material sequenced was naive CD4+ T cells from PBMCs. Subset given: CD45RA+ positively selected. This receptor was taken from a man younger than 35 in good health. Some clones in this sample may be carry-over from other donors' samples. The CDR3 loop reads CASSRDRGDYGYTF. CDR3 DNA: TGTGCCAGCAGCAGGGACAGGGGAGACTATGGCTACACCTTC.